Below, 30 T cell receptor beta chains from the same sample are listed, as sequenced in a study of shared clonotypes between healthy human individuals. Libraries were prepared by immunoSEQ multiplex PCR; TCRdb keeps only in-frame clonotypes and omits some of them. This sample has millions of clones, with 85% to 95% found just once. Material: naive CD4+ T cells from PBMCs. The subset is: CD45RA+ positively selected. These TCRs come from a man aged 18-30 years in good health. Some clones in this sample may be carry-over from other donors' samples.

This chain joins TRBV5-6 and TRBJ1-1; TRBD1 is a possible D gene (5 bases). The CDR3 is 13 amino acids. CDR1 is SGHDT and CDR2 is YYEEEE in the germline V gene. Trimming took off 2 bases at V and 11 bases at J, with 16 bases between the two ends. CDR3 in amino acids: CASSLLQGTIAFF. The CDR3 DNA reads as TGTGCCAGCAGCTTACTTCAGGGTACCATCGCTTTCTTT.

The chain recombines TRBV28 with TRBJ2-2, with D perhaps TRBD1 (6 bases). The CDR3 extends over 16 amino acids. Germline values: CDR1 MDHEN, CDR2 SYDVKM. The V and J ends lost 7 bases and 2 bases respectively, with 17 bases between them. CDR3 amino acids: CASTVVGTPNTGELFF. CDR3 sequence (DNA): TGTGCCAGCACCGTAGTCGGGACACCTAACACCGGGGAGCTGTTTTTT. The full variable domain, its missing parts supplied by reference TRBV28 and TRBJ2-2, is DVKVTQSSRYLVKRTGEKVFLECVQDMDHENMFWYRQDPGLGLRLIYFSYDVKMKEKGDIPEGYSVSREKKERFSLILESASTNQTSMYLCASTVVGTPNTGELFFGEGSRLTVL.

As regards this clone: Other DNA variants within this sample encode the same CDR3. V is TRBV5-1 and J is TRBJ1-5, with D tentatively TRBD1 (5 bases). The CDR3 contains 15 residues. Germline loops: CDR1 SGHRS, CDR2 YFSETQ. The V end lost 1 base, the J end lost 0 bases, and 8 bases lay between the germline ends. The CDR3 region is CASSLSGLSNQPQHF. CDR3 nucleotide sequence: TGCGCCAGCAGCTTGTCAGGGCTTAGCAATCAGCCCCAGCATTTT.

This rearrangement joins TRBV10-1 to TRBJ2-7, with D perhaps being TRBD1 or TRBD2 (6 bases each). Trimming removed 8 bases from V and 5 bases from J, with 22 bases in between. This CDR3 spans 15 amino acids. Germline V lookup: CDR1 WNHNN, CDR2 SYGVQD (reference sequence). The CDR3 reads CASADTGGEGNEQYF. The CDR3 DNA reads TGCGCCAGCGCTGATACCGGGGGCGAAGGGAACGAGCAGTACTTC.

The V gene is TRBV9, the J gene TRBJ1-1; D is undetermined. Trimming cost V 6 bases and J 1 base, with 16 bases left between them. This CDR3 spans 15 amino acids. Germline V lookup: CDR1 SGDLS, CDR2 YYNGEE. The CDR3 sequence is CASTPMGRTNTEAFF. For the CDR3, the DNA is TGTGCCAGCACCCCCATGGGCCGGACGAACACTGAAGCTTTCTTT.

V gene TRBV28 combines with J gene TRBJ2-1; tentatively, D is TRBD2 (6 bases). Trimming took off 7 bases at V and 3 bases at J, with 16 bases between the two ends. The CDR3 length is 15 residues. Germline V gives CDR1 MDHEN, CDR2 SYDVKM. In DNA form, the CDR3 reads TGTGCCAGCACCTCTCGGAGGGCCCTCTACAATGAGCAGTTCTTC. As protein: CASTSRRALYNEQFF.

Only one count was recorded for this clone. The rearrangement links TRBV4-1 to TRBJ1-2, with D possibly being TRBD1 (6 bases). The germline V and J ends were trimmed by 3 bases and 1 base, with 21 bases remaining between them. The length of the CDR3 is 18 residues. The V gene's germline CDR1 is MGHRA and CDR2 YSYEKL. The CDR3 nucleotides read TGCGCCAGCAGCCACCCGGGACATACCCAAGTGATTAACTATGGCTACACCTTC. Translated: CASSHPGHTQVINYGYTF.

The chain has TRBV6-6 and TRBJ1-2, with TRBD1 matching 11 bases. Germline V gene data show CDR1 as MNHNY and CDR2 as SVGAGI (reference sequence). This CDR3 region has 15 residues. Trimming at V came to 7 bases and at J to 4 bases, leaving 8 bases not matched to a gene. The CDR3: CASNLDRGRSYGYTF. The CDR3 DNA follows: TGTGCCAGCAACCTGGACAGGGGGCGCAGCTATGGCTACACCTTC.

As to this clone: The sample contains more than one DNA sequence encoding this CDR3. In DNA form, the CDR3 reads TGTGCCAGCAGCTTAGGGCTAGTGGAGACCCAGTACTTC. Translating it yields CASSLGLVETQYF. The rearrangement links TRBV7-2 to TRBJ2-5; D is ambiguous. Trimming pared 1 base from V and 5 bases from J, leaving 8 bases between. The length of the CDR3 is 13 residues. CDR1 is SGHTA, CDR2 FQGNSA, per germline.

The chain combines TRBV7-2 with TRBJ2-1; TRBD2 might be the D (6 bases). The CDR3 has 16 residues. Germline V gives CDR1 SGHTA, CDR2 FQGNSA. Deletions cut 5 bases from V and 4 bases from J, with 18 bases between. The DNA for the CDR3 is TGTGCCAGCAGCCGTGATATTAGCGGAGGATACAATGAGCAGTTCTTC. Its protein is CASSRDISGGYNEQFF.

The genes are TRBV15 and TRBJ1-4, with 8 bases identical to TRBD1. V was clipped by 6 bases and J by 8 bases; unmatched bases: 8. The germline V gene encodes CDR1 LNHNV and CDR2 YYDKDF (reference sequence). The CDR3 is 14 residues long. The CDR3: CATRSDRGEEKLFF. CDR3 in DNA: TGTGCCACCAGGTCCGACAGGGGAGAAGAAAAACTGTTTTTT. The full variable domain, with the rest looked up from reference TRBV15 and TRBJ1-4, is DAMVIQNPRYQVTQFGKPVTLSCSQTLNHNVMYWYQQKSSQAPKLLFHYYDKDFNNEADTPDNFQSRRPNTSFCFLDIRSPGLGDTAMYLCATRSDRGEEKLFFGSGTQLSVL.

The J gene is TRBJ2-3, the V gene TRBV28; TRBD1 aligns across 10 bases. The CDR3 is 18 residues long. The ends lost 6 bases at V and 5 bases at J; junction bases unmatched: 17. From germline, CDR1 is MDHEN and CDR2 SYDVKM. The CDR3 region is CASRVGPGQGIWGDTQYF. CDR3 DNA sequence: TGTGCCAGCAGAGTTGGACCGGGACAGGGGATTTGGGGAGATACGCAGTATTTT.

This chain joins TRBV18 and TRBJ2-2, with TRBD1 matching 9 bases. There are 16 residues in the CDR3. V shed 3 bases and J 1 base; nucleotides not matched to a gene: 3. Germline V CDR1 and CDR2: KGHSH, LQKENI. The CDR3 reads CASSPNRGRNTGELFF. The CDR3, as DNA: TGTGCCAGCTCACCCAACAGGGGGCGGAACACCGGGGAGCTGTTTTTT.

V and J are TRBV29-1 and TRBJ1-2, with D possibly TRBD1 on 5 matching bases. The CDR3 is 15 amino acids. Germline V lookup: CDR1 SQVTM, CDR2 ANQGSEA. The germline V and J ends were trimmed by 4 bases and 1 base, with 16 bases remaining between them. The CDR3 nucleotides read TGCAGCGTTGGAGGGGCTTATAGAAGTAACTATGGCTACACCTTC. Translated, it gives CSVGGAYRSNYGYTF.

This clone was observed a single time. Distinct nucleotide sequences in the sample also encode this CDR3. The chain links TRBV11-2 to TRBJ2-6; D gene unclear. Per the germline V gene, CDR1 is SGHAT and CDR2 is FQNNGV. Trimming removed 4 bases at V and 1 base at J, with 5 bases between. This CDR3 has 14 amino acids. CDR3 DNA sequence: TGTGCCAGCAGCTCCATATCTGGGGCCAACGTCCTGACTTTC. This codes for CASSSISGANVLTF.

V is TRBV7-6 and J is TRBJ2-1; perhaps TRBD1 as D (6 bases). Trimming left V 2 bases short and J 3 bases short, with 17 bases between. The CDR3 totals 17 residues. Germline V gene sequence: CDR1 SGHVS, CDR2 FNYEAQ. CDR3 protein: CASSLNSLVRGYNEQFF. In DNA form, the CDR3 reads TGTGCCAGCAGCTTAAATAGTCTGGTCAGGGGCTACAATGAGCAGTTCTTC. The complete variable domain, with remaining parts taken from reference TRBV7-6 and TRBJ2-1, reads GAGVSQSPRYKVTKRGQDVALRCDPISGHVSLYWYRQALGQGPEFLTYFNYEAQQDKSGLPNDRFSAERPEGSISTLTIQRTEQRDSAMYRCASSLNSLVRGYNEQFFGPGTRLTVL.

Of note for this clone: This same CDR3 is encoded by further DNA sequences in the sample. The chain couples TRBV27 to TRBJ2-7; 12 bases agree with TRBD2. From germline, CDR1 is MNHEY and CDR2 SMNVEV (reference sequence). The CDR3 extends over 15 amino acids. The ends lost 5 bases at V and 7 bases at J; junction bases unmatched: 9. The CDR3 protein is CASSPLAGGPGEQYF. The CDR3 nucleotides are TGTGCCAGCAGTCCCCTAGCGGGAGGGCCGGGGGAGCAGTACTTC.

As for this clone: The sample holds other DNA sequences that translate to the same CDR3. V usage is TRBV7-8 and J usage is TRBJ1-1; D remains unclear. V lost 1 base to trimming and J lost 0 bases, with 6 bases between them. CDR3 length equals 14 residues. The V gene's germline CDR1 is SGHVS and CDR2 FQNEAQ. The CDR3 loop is CASSLVGMNTEAFF. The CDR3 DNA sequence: TGTGCCAGCAGCTTAGTCGGCATGAACACTGAAGCTTTCTTT.

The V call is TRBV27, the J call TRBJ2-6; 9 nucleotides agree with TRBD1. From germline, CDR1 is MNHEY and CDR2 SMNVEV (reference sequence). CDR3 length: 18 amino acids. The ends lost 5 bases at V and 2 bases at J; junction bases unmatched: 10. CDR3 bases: TGTGCCAGCAGTAAATCCGGGACAGGGATACCTGGGGCCAACGTCCTGACTTTC. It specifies CASSKSGTGIPGANVLTF.

Here the CDR3 DNA reads TGTGCCAGCAGTTTGACAGGGGTGGGCACTGAAGCTTTCTTT. As protein: CASSLTGVGTEAFF. V gene TRBV28 combines with J gene TRBJ1-1; 8 bases line up with TRBD1. V was clipped by 3 bases and J by 4 bases; unmatched bases: 4. The CDR3 covers 14 residues. Per germline, CDR1 MDHEN and CDR2 SYDVKM.

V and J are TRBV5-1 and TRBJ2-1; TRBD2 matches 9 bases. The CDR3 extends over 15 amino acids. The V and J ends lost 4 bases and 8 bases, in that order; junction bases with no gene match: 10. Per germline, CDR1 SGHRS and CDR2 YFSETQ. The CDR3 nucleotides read TGCGCCAGCAGCCGAGCGGGCGGGAGGGCGTATGAGCAGTTCTTC. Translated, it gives CASSRAGGRAYEQFF.

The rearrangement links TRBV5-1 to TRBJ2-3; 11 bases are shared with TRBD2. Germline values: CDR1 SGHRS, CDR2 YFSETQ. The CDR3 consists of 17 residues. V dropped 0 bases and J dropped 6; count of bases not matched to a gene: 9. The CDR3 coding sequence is TGCGCCAGCAGCTTGGCGGATACTAGCGGGAGAGGGGATACGCAGTATTTT. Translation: CASSLADTSGRGDTQYF. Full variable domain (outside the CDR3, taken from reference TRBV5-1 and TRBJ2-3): KAGVTQTPRYLIKTRGQQVTLSCSPISGHRSVSWYQQTPGQGLQFLFEYFSETQRNKGNFPGRFSGRQFSNSRSEMNVSTLELGDSALYLCASSLADTSGRGDTQYFGPGTRLTVL.

DNA of the CDR3: TGCGCCAGCAGTGTAGCCACGACAGGCTATGGCTACACCTTC. Protein: CASSVATTGYGYTF. The rearrangement links TRBV5-1 to TRBJ1-2; maybe TRBD1 (6 bases). This CDR3 region has 14 residues. The germline V and J ends were trimmed by 5 bases and 4 bases, with 15 bases remaining between them. Germline V gene lookup returns CDR1 SGHRS and CDR2 YFSETQ.

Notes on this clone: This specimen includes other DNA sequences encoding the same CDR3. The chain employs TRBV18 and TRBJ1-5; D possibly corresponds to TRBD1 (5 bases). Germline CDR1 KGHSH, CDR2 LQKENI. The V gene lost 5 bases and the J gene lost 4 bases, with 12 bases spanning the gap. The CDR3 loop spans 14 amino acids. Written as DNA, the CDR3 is TGTGCCAGCTCATCGGCAGGGAGGAATCAGCCCCAGCATTTT. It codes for CASSSAGRNQPQHF.

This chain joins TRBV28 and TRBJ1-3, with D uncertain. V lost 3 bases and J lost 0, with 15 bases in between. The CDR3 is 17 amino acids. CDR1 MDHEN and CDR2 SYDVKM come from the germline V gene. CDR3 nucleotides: TGTGCCAGCAGTTTGCTGAGTCTAGGGAACTCTGGAAACACCATATATTTT. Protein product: CASSLLSLGNSGNTIYF.

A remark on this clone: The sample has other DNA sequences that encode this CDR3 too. For the CDR3, the DNA is TGCGCCAGCAGCTTGGGGGCGGCCTACGAGCAGTACTTC. Protein: CASSLGAAYEQYF. The chain joins TRBV5-1 to TRBJ2-7, with D unclear. V dropped 0 bases and J dropped 2 bases, with 6 bases sitting between them. Germline CDR1 is SGHRS and CDR2 is YFSETQ. This CDR3 region has 13 residues. The whole variable domain, remainder taken from reference TRBV5-1 and TRBJ2-7, is KAGVTQTPRYLIKTRGQQVTLSCSPISGHRSVSWYQQTPGQGLQFLFEYFSETQRNKGNFPGRFSGRQFSNSRSEMNVSTLELGDSALYLCASSLGAAYEQYFGPGTRLTVT.

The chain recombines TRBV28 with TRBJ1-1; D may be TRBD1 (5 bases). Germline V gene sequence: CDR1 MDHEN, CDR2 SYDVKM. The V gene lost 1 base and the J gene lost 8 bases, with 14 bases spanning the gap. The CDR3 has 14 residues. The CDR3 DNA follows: TGTGCCAGCAGTTTATCCGGGACCTCGGGGGAAGCTTTCTTT. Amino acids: CASSLSGTSGEAFF.

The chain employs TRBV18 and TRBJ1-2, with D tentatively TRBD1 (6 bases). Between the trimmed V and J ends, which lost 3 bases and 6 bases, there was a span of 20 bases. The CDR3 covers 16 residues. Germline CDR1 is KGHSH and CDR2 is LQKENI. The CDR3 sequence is CASSPLGGLIGHGYTF. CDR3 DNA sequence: TGTGCCAGCTCACCCCTGGGGGGCCTCATTGGCCATGGCTACACCTTC.

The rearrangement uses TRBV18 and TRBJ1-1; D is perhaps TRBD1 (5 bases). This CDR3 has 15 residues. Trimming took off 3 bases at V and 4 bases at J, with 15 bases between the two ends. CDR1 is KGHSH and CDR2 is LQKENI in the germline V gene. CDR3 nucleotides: TGTGCCAGCTCACCTTCGTGGCAGGGCGGCACTGAAGCTTTCTTT. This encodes CASSPSWQGGTEAFF.

The CDR3, as DNA: TGTGCCACCAGCAGATTACAGGGGTGGGAAGACAATCAGCCCCAGCATTTT. Translation: CATSRLQGWEDNQPQHF. The chain joins TRBV15 to TRBJ1-5; 7 nucleotides match TRBD1. The CDR3 contains 17 residues. V was pared by 2 bases and J by 3 bases, with 10 bases of the junction left unmatched. Germline CDR1 reads LNHNV; CDR2 reads YYDKDF (reference sequence). Looking up the rest from reference TRBV15 and TRBJ1-5 gives the full variable domain: DAMVIQNPRYQVTQFGKPVTLSCSQTLNHNVMYWYQQKSSQAPKLLFHYYDKDFNNEADTPDNFQSRRPNTSFCFLDIRSPGLGDTAMYLCATSRLQGWEDNQPQHFGDGTRLSIL.